One and the same sample provided the 16 T cell receptor beta chains below, sequenced in a study of blood T cell repertoires in COVID-19. Libraries were prepared by immunoSEQ multiplex PCR; TCRdb keeps only in-frame clonotypes and omits some of them. Counted here are about 70,000 clones, around 76% occurring once; the ten biggest clones make up 28%. Sequenced sample: peripheral blood. These receptors came from a woman aged 80 or older with active or convalescent COVID-19.

This rearrangement joins TRBV7-2 to TRBJ2-7, with D possibly being TRBD2 (6 bases). This CDR3 spans 19 amino acids. CDR1 SGHTA and CDR2 FQGNSA come from the germline V gene. V gave up 4 bases and J gave up 7 bases, with 32 bases separating them. CDR3 amino acids: CASSSAAGTRFGVQREQYF. The CDR3 coding sequence is TGTGCCAGCAGCTCAGCAGCCGGGACTCGGTTCGGGGTCCAACGAGAGCAGTACTTC.

The DNA of the CDR3 is TGCGCCAGCAGCTTGGAGGAGGGGAGATATCCCCAGCATTTT. Translation gives CASSLEEGRYPQHF. The V and J genes are TRBV5-1 and TRBJ1-5; a possible D gene is TRBD1 (5 bases). CDR1 SGHRS and CDR2 YFSETQ come from the germline V gene. This CDR3 is built from 14 residues. The ends were cut back, 0 bases at V and 10 bases at J, with 14 bases in the middle.

In its sample, this clone was seen a few times. V gene TRBV7-2 combines with J gene TRBJ1-6, with D hard to call. Germline V CDR1 and CDR2: SGHTA, FQGNSA. CDR3 length: 14 residues. With 6 bases removed from V and 14 bases from J, the gap between germline ends came to 20 bases. The CDR3 here is CASRLGQSDWALHF. CDR3 nucleotides: TGTGCCAGCAGGTTGGGCCAATCGGATTGGGCCCTCCACTTT. Complete variable domain (other parts from reference TRBV7-2 and TRBJ1-6): GAGVSQSPSNKVTEKGKDVELRCDPISGHTALYWYRQSLGQGLEFLIYFQGNSAPDKSGLPSDRFSAERTGGSVSTLTIQRTQQEDSAVYLCASRLGQSDWALHFGNGTRLTVT.

The CDR3: CASSLGHLNTGELFF. CDR3 nucleotide sequence: TGTGCCAGCAGCTTGGGGCACCTTAACACCGGGGAGCTGTTTTTT. V gene TRBV5-8 combines with J gene TRBJ2-2; D remains unclear. V shed 0 bases and J shed 2 bases, with 8 bases lying between them. Germline V gene lookup returns CDR1 SGHTS and CDR2 YDEGEE. This CDR3 spans 15 amino acids.

This clone was seen a handful of times. The chain couples TRBV5-6 to TRBJ1-6, with 7 bases that match TRBD1. V was clipped by 4 bases and J by 3 bases; unmatched bases: 10. There are 17 residues in the CDR3. The V gene's germline CDR1 is SGHDT and CDR2 YYEEEE. The CDR3 coding sequence is TGTGCCAGCAGCCCCCTGGGGACAGAGTTCTATAATTCACCCCTCCACTTT. Its translation is CASSPLGTEFYNSPLHF.

The chain recombines TRBV18 with TRBJ2-7, with 12 nucleotides matching TRBD2. The CDR3 is 16 residues long. Germline V gene sequence: CDR1 KGHSH, CDR2 LQKENI. V was clipped by 2 bases and J by 2 bases; unmatched bases: 4. Here the CDR3 DNA reads TGTGCCAGCTCACCAGACGGACTAGCGGGGACCTACGAGCAGTACTTC. Residues: CASSPDGLAGTYEQYF.

The chain couples TRBV6-2 or TRBV6-3 to TRBJ1-1; 7 bases agree with TRBD1. The CDR3 sequence is 13 residues long. V was pared by 4 bases and J by 6 bases, with 5 bases of the junction left unmatched. Germline-derived CDR1 and CDR2 are MNHEY and SVGEGT. The CDR3 DNA is TGTGCCAGCAGTTCGACAGGGCCCGCTGAAGCTTTCTTT. This sequence encodes CASSSTGPAEAFF.

The chain has TRBV4-3 and TRBJ2-1, with TRBD1 matching 9 bases. CDR3 length: 17 residues. The junction had 7 bases not matched to a gene; V was cut back by 3 bases and J by 1 base. Looked up from germline, CDR1 is LGHNA and CDR2 is YSLEER. The CDR3 nucleotides are TGCGCCAGCAGCCAGAACACAGGGGGCAATTCCTACAATGAGCAGTTCTTC. Protein product: CASSQNTGGNSYNEQFF.

The V and J genes are TRBV19 and TRBJ2-3; 16 bases match TRBD2. Germline-derived CDR1 and CDR2 are LNHDA and SQIVND (reference sequence). The CDR3 has 18 amino acids. Trimming removed 5 bases from V and 4 bases from J; junction bases left unmatched: 9. This CDR3 is CASSLRAGTSGGADTQYF. The CDR3 DNA reads as TGTGCCAGTAGTTTAAGAGCCGGGACTAGCGGGGGGGCAGATACGCAGTATTTT.

This chain joins TRBV3-1 (or the pseudogene TRBV3-2) and TRBJ1-5; D is unclear. Germline V gene data show CDR1 as LGHDT and CDR2 as YNNKEL (reference sequence). The CDR3 totals 13 residues. V shed 6 bases and J shed 4 bases, with 10 bases lying between them. The CDR3 nucleotides read TGTGCCAGCAGTCCTTCGGGAAATCAGCCCCAGCATTTT. Protein sequence: CASSPSGNQPQHF.

This chain uses TRBV7-8 with TRBJ1-4; no reliable D call. This CDR3 region has 15 residues. V was clipped by 5 bases and J by 0 bases, with 10 bases between them. The germline V gene encodes CDR1 SGHVS and CDR2 FQNEAQ. The CDR3 is CASSGLVATNEKLFF. The CDR3 DNA reads TGTGCCAGCAGCGGCCTTGTTGCAACTAATGAAAAACTGTTTTTT.

The chain is built from TRBV7-2 and TRBJ1-6, with 8 bases aligning to TRBD1. J lost 5 bases, V lost 5 bases, and 2 bases had no gene match. This CDR3 spans 14 amino acids. Germline V CDR1 and CDR2: SGHTA, FQGNSA. Here the CDR3 reads CASSSRGHNSPLHF. The CDR3 DNA reads as TGTGCCAGCAGCAGCAGGGGGCATAATTCACCCCTCCACTTT. Supplemented by reference TRBV7-2 and TRBJ1-6, the full variable domain reads GAGVSQSPSNKVTEKGKDVELRCDPISGHTALYWYRQSLGQGLEFLIYFQGNSAPDKSGLPSDRFSAERTGGSVSTLTIQRTQQEDSAVYLCASSSRGHNSPLHFGNGTRLTVT.

The chain couples TRBV6-5 to TRBJ2-1; maybe TRBD1 (5 bases). CDR1 is MNHEY, CDR2 SVGAGI, per germline. Trimming shortened V by 0 bases and J by 5 bases, and 14 bases separated the two germline ends. The CDR3 has 16 amino acids. CDR3 sequence (DNA): TGTGCCAGCAGTTACTCGGGAACAGGTGACGACAATGAGCAGTTCTTC. Translated, it gives CASSYSGTGDDNEQFF.

This sequence joins TRBV5-1 and TRBJ1-4, with a tentative D call TRBD1 (6 bases). Germline V lookup: CDR1 SGHRS, CDR2 YFSETQ. The V end was cut by 0 bases, the J end by 8 bases, with 11 bases between. There are 14 residues in the CDR3. Here the CDR3 reads CASSLGTVGEKLFF. DNA for the CDR3: TGCGCCAGCAGCTTGGGGACAGTCGGCGAAAAACTGTTTTTT.

The rearrangement joins TRBV7-8 to TRBJ1-2, with D possibly matching TRBD1 (5 bases). V was pared by 4 bases and J by 5 bases, with 17 bases between. CDR3 length: 15 amino acids. Germline CDR1 reads SGHVS; CDR2 reads FQNEAQ. DNA of the CDR3: TGTGCCAGCAGCTCATTCGGGGGGGACGATTATGGCTACACCTTC. It specifies CASSSFGGDDYGYTF.

The gene calls are TRBV10-3 and TRBJ1-2; TRBD1 matches 8 bases. Germline CDR1 and CDR2: ENHRY and SYGVKD. The CDR3 loop spans 15 amino acids. V shed 0 bases, J shed 2 bases, and the junction held 2 bases outside the gene matches. The CDR3 protein is CAISESRQGNYGYTF. In nucleotides, the CDR3 is TGTGCCATCAGTGAGTCGCGACAGGGGAACTATGGCTACACCTTC.